The entry that follows covers one T cell receptor beta chain sequence. Sequencing used immunoSEQ multiplex PCR; TCRdb keeps in-frame clones, though not all of them. This sample has 100,000 or so clones, with over 75% found just once. The source of the sample is a study of T cell changes during pregnancy in multiple sclerosis. CDR3 length: 13 amino acids. CDR1 KGHSH and CDR2 LQKENI come from the germline V gene. V shed 2 bases and J shed 3 bases, with 7 bases lying between them. The sequencing here drew on peripheral blood, taken in the second trimester of pregnancy. The rearrangement joins TRBV18 to TRBJ1-1, with D tentatively TRBD1 (5 bases). The receptor comes from a female donor in good health, enrolled as a control in a pregnancy study. The CDR3 reads CASSPGGDTEAFF. The CDR3 bases are TGTGCCAGCTCACCAGGGGGGGACACTGAAGCTTTCTTT.